One sample yielded the 2 T cell receptor beta chains listed below, sequenced in a study of shared clonotypes between healthy human individuals. Assay used: immunoSEQ multiplex PCR; TCRdb lists only in-frame clones, some missing. Here the sample spans millions of clones, about 92% being singletons. Sequences were obtained from naive CD4+ T cells from PBMCs. Regarding subset: CD45RA+ positively selected. These receptors were collected from a man in his late teens or twenties in good health. Some clones in this sample may be carry-over from other donors' samples.

This rearrangement joins TRBV9 to TRBJ2-3; TRBD2 aligns across 7 bases. CDR3 length: 16 residues. Per germline, CDR1 SGDLS and CDR2 YYNGEE. The V and J ends lost 0 bases and 1 base, in that order; junction bases with no gene match: 5. The CDR3 DNA is TGTGCCAGCAGCGTAGTGAGCGGGATGGGCACAGATACGCAGTATTTT. Amino acid sequence: CASSVVSGMGTDTQYF.

This chain joins TRBV28 and TRBJ2-7; D remains ambiguous. V lost 5 bases and J lost 0, with 17 bases in between. The CDR3 sequence is 16 residues long. Per the germline V gene, CDR1 is MDHEN and CDR2 is SYDVKM. CDR3 sequence: CASSPRLGSSSYEQYF. For the CDR3, the DNA is TGTGCCAGCAGTCCACGCCTCGGGTCGAGCTCCTACGAGCAGTACTTC.